A single sample gave rise to the 25 T cell receptor beta chains below, sequenced in a study of shared clonotypes between healthy human individuals (dated by TCRdb to 2018 to 2021). Library preparation used the immunoSEQ multiplex PCR assay. Drawn from immuneACCESS, this table holds only the in-frame rearrangements with V and J called that TCRdb kept. Clones are partly lost; checked studies trace under half to an unresolved V gene and leave the rest unexplained. Across this sample there are 170,000 or so clones, with about 68% seen only once. The ten largest clones take up less than 11% of the sample. The sequenced sample was memory CD4+ T cells sorted from blood. The sample's cell subset or site, from its label and the paper: CD45RA-negative fraction. These receptors all stem from a man aged 25 to 45 in good health.

The gene calls are TRBV21-1 and TRBJ1-5; the D call of TRBD1 is as the table states it, not checked on the DNA. TRBV21-1 represents a pseudogene. This CDR3 has 14 residues. The DNA for the CDR3 is TGTGCCAGCAGCAAACCTTACAAGAATCAGCCCCAGCATTTT. Amino acid sequence: CASSKPYKNQPQHF.

The chain carries TRBV7-6 and TRBJ2-5; D gene ambiguous. CDR1 is SGHVS, CDR2 FNYEAQ, per germline. This CDR3 region has 12 residues. V dropped 5 bases and J dropped 0 bases, with 4 bases sitting between them. The CDR3 DNA reads as TGTGCCAGCAGCCCTTACCAAGAGACCCAGTACTTC. Amino acid sequence: CASSPYQETQYF.

This chain uses TRBV6-1 with TRBJ1-2; TRBD1 agrees at 7 bases. After removal of 4 bases from V and 7 bases from J, the junction contained 3 bases not matched to a gene. The CDR3 length is 12 residues. Germline assignment: CDR1 MNHNS and CDR2 SASEGT. CDR3 sequence: CASSANRGGYTF. CDR3 DNA sequence: TGTGCCAGCAGTGCCAACAGGGGTGGCTACACCTTC.

This chain uses TRBV28 with TRBJ1-2; weak D call: TRBD1 (6 bases). From germline, CDR1 is MDHEN and CDR2 SYDVKM. V was pared by 7 bases and J by 4 bases, with 22 bases between. This CDR3 is built from 16 residues. The CDR3 is CASIGGGAPSIYGYTF. DNA of the CDR3: TGTGCCAGCATCGGCGGGGGCGCGCCTTCCATCTATGGCTACACCTTC.

The gene calls are TRBV15 and TRBJ2-3, with TRBD2 matching 15 bases. Per the germline V gene, CDR1 is LNHNV and CDR2 is YYDKDF (reference sequence). The CDR3 length is 16 residues. Trimming removed 6 bases from V and 4 bases from J; junction bases left unmatched: 5. Here the CDR3 DNA reads TGTGCCACCAGAATTGGACTAGCGGGAGGGGCAGATACGCAGTATTTT. The encoded protein is CATRIGLAGGADTQYF.

The genes are TRBV10-3 and TRBJ2-3, with 11 nucleotides matching TRBD2. V dropped 6 bases and J dropped 2; count of bases not matched to a gene: 1. Germline CDR1 and CDR2: ENHRY and SYGVKD. The CDR3 is made up of 14 amino acids. CDR3 in amino acids: CAIRLAGATDTQYF. In nucleotides, the CDR3 is TGTGCCATCAGACTAGCGGGAGCCACAGATACGCAGTATTTT.

V and J are TRBV28 and TRBJ2-7; D may be TRBD1 (7 bases). The CDR3 consists of 16 residues. V gave up 8 bases and J gave up 4 bases, with 24 bases separating them. Germline CDR1 reads MDHEN; CDR2 reads SYDVKM. CDR3 sequence: CASRLVSGGRLYEQYF. CDR3 bases: TGTGCCAGCCGACTAGTTTCAGGGGGGCGTCTTTACGAGCAGTACTTC.

The rearrangement uses TRBV7-9 and TRBJ2-5; TRBD2 aligns across 10 bases. Germline V gene data show CDR1 as SEHNR and CDR2 as FQNEAQ (reference sequence). The CDR3 is 14 amino acids. The ends lost 5 bases at V and 4 bases at J; junction bases unmatched: 4. Here the CDR3 reads CASSDRTSGETQYF. The CDR3 nucleotides read TGTGCCAGCAGCGATAGGACTAGCGGAGAGACCCAGTACTTC.

V and J are TRBV25-1 and TRBJ1-2; D possibly corresponds to TRBD1 (5 bases). Germline lookup yields CDR1 MGHDK and CDR2 SYGVNS. CDR3 length: 15 residues. V was cut by 5 bases and J by 4 bases, with 17 bases left in between. CDR3 sequence (DNA): TGTGCCAGCAGTCCTCCGGGGGAGGGTGGCTATGGCTACACCTTC. The encoded protein is CASSPPGEGGYGYTF.

The J gene is TRBJ1-1, the V gene TRBV1; the listed D gene, TRBD1, was not tested against the DNA. TRBV1 is shown as a pseudogene. This CDR3 is 18 amino acids long. The CDR3 DNA reads as TGCACCAGCAGCTTCTTGGGGGCAGGGAGTATCATGAACACTGAAGCTTTCTTT. The encoded protein is CTSSFLGAGSIMNTEAFF.

V and J are TRBV2 and TRBJ1-1, with D unclear. Trimming took 3 bases from V and 4 from J, leaving 15 bases between them. CDR3 length equals 15 residues. Germline CDR1 is SNHLY and CDR2 is FYNNEI. CDR3 coding DNA: TGTGCCAGCAGTGAGCCAACCGGGCGTTCCACTGAAGCTTTCTTT. Its protein product is CASSEPTGRSTEAFF.

The rearrangement uses TRBV5-1 and TRBJ2-5; 12 bases match TRBD2. Losses at the gene ends were 1 base for V and 7 bases for J; bases not matched to a gene: 8. This CDR3 is built from 16 residues. The germline V gene encodes CDR1 SGHRS and CDR2 YFSETQ. The CDR3 sequence is CASSLWGLAGLGTQYF. CDR3 in DNA: TGCGCCAGCAGCTTGTGGGGACTAGCGGGCCTAGGGACCCAGTACTTC. The full variable domain, in which reference TRBV5-1 and TRBJ2-5 provide the parts outside the CDR3, is KAGVTQTPRYLIKTRGQQVTLSCSPISGHRSVSWYQQTPGQGLQFLFEYFSETQRNKGNFPGRFSGRQFSNSRSEMNVSTLELGDSALYLCASSLWGLAGLGTQYFGPGTRLLVL.

The chain links TRBV5-5 to TRBJ2-5; D is possibly TRBD1 (6 bases). The length of the CDR3 is 14 residues. Germline assignment: CDR1 SGHKS and CDR2 YYEKEE (reference sequence). Trimming cost V 3 bases and J 1 base, with 10 bases left between them. The CDR3: CASSYGQLQETQYF. CDR3 sequence (DNA): TGTGCCAGCAGCTACGGACAGCTCCAAGAGACCCAGTACTTC.

V and J are TRBV7-6 and TRBJ2-1, with 7 positions matching TRBD2. V dropped 7 bases and J dropped 9; count of bases not matched to a gene: 15. Germline values: CDR1 SGHVS, CDR2 FNYEAQ. This CDR3 is built from 15 residues. In DNA, the CDR3 is TGTGCCAGCACCCCCTCGGGAGTAGCGGGCAGTGAGCAGTTCTTC. Its translation is CASTPSGVAGSEQFF.

The V call is TRBV7-2, the J call TRBJ1-1; the D is unclear. Between the trimmed V and J ends, which lost 2 bases and 6 bases, there was a span of 7 bases. This CDR3 is 12 amino acids long. CDR1 and CDR2 from the germline V gene are SGHTA and FQGNSA. The CDR3 nucleotides are TGTGCCAGCAGCTTAAATGGCCCTGAAGCTTTCTTT. It specifies CASSLNGPEAFF.

The sample holds a few counts of this clone. The chain employs TRBV18 and TRBJ2-7, with unresolved D. The CDR3 length is 11 residues. Trimming left V 5 bases short and J 0 bases short, with 2 bases between. Germline V gene data show CDR1 as KGHSH and CDR2 as LQKENI. The CDR3 nucleotides are TGTGCCAGCTCATCCTCCTACGAGCAGTACTTC. Amino acids: CASSSSYEQYF.

This clone was observed a single time. The genes are TRBV27 and TRBJ2-2; a weak D match, TRBD2 (5 bases). V was trimmed by 0 bases and J by 6 bases, leaving 11 bases between them. The CDR3 runs 15 residues. The germline gives CDR1 MNHEY, CDR2 SMNVEV (reference sequence). In DNA form, the CDR3 reads TGTGCCAGCAGTTTATCGTGGAGGTGGGCCGGGGAGCTGTTTTTT. Translation gives CASSLSWRWAGELFF.

The V gene is TRBV4-1, the J gene TRBJ1-1, with D tentatively TRBD1 (5 bases). CDR1 is MGHRA, CDR2 YSYEKL, per germline. This CDR3 is built from 17 residues. V dropped 0 bases and J dropped 4 bases, with 18 bases sitting between them. The CDR3 spells CASSQDNSGGVITEAFF. CDR3 sequence (DNA): TGCGCCAGCAGCCAAGATAACAGTGGGGGAGTGATCACTGAAGCTTTCTTT.

The rearrangement links TRBV11-2 to TRBJ2-1; tentative D call: TRBD1 (5 bases). The V end was cut by 0 bases, the J end by 5 bases, with 11 bases between. Germline V gene sequence: CDR1 SGHAT, CDR2 FQNNGV. The CDR3 sequence is 15 residues long. The CDR3 region is CASSLDGGADNEQFF. For the CDR3, the DNA is TGTGCCAGCAGCTTAGACGGTGGGGCAGACAATGAGCAGTTCTTC.

The CDR3 spells CASTRGRLRSGNTIYF. The DNA for the CDR3 is TGTGCCAGCACCCGAGGAAGGTTACGCTCTGGAAACACCATATATTTT. The chain is built from TRBV2 and TRBJ1-3, with D unresolved. V was trimmed by 7 bases and J by 0 bases, leaving 16 bases between them. Germline CDR1 is SNHLY and CDR2 is FYNNEI. The CDR3 loop spans 16 amino acids.

J is TRBJ1-2 and V is TRBV11-2; 8 bases align to TRBD1. Germline V gene data show CDR1 as SGHAT and CDR2 as FQNNGV. The CDR3 sequence is 13 residues long. J was trimmed by 5 bases and V by 5 bases; bases with no gene match: 4. The CDR3 region is CASSEDRVYGYTF. CDR3 bases: TGTGCCAGCAGCGAGGACAGGGTATATGGCTACACCTTC. Together with reference TRBV11-2 and TRBJ1-2, the CDR3 gives the full variable domain: EAGVAQSPRYKIIEKRQSVAFWCNPISGHATLYWYQQILGQGPKLLIQFQNNGVVDDSQLPKDRFSAERLKGVDSTLKIQPAKLEDSAVYLCASSEDRVYGYTFGSGTRLTVV.

The chain is built from TRBV11-2 and TRBJ2-5; 7 bases match TRBD2. Per germline, CDR1 SGHAT and CDR2 FQNNGV. Trimming at V came to 5 bases and at J to 2 bases, leaving 8 bases not matched to a gene. The CDR3 runs to 15 residues. The CDR3: CASSRSGTTQETQYF. The DNA of the CDR3 is TGTGCCAGCAGCCGATCGGGGACTACACAAGAGACCCAGTACTTC.

This clone was counted only a few times. This rearrangement joins TRBV14 to TRBJ2-7, with no clear D. CDR3 length: 12 residues. V was cut by 1 base and J by 0 bases, with 1 base left in between. Germline CDR1 SGHDN, CDR2 FVKESK. CDR3 coding DNA: TGTGCCAGCAGCCAAGTCTCCTACGAGCAGTACTTC. Translation: CASSQVSYEQYF.

In this sample, this clone turned up a few times. The V and J genes are TRBV9 and TRBJ2-7; the D gene could be TRBD1 or TRBD2 (5 bases each). Germline-derived CDR1 and CDR2 are SGDLS and YYNGEE. Trimming pared 0 bases from V and 2 bases from J, leaving 9 bases between. The CDR3 covers 14 residues. The CDR3 DNA is TGTGCCAGCAGCGTAGACGGGGCGACCTACGAGCAGTACTTC. It translates to CASSVDGATYEQYF.

This clone was counted a few times. The V and J genes are TRBV10-3 and TRBJ2-5; TRBD2 agrees at 9 bases. This CDR3 is 14 amino acids long. Germline CDR1 and CDR2: ENHRY and SYGVKD. V gave up 8 bases and J gave up 4 bases; unmatched junction bases: 8. The CDR3 here is CAIGGTSKGETQYF. Here the CDR3 DNA reads TGTGCCATCGGCGGGACTAGCAAGGGAGAGACCCAGTACTTC.